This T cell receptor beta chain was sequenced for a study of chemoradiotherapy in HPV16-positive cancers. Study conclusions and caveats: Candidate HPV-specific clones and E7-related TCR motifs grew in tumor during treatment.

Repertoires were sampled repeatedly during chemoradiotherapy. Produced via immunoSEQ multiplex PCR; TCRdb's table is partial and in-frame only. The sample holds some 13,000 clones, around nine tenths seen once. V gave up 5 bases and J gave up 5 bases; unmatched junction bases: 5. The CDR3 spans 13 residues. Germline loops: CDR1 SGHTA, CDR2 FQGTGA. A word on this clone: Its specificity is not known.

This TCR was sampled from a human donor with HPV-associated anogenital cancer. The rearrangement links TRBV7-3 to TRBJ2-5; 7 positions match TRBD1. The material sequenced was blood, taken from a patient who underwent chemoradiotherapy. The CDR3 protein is CASSRGQAETQYF. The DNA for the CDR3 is TGTGCCAGCAGCCGTGGACAGGCGGAGACCCAGTACTTC.